These 17 T cell receptor beta chains share one sample of origin, sequenced in a study of sequential checkpoint blockade in melanoma. As to treatment: randomized to nivolumab then ipilimumab (arm A) or the reverse (arm B). The table came from immunoSEQ multiplex PCR; TCRdb's copy has only in-frame clones and leaves some out. This table holds 3,500 to 4,500 clones, 30% to 40% found once. This specimen consisted of tumor tissue (inferred from file names), obtained from a patient given nivolumab and ipilimumab in sequence. These receptors were collected from a human donor with melanoma.

The chain is built from TRBV30 and TRBJ1-1; no definite D call. V dropped 4 bases and J dropped 7 bases, with 13 bases sitting between them. The CDR3 is 12 residues long. Germline CDR1 and CDR2: GTSNPN and SVGIG (reference sequence). The CDR3: CAWTDGLREAFF. The DNA for the CDR3 is TGTGCCTGGACCGACGGACTACGTGAAGCTTTCTTT.

The chain joins TRBV11-3 to TRBJ2-5; D possibly corresponds to TRBD2 (5 bases). CDR3 length equals 15 residues. CDR1 and CDR2 (germline): SGHNT, YENEEA. V dropped 5 bases and J dropped 5 bases, with 18 bases sitting between them. The CDR3 spells CASSPGVGGVETQYF. The CDR3 region has the DNA TGTGCCAGCAGCCCCGGGGTCGGAGGCGTTGAGACCCAGTACTTC.

This clone was picked up a small number of times. The genes are TRBV2 and TRBJ2-2, with no clear D. This CDR3 is 12 amino acids long. Germline CDR1 is SNHLY and CDR2 is FYNNEI. V lost 6 bases and J lost 6, with 8 bases in between. The CDR3 DNA reads TGTGCCAGCAGCAGTTATCCCGGGGAGCTGTTTTTT. Protein sequence: CASSSYPGELFF.

The rearrangement joins TRBV18 to TRBJ2-1; no firm D call. The CDR3 is 13 residues long. From germline, CDR1 is KGHSH and CDR2 LQKENI. The germline V and J ends were trimmed by 3 bases and 7 bases, with 10 bases remaining between them. CDR3 amino acids: CASSPIPLNEQFF. The CDR3 coding sequence is TGTGCCAGCTCACCGATACCGTTAAATGAGCAGTTCTTC.

The CDR3: CASSFPTGNGYGYTF. The CDR3 coding sequence is TGTGCCAGCAGTTTCCCGACAGGGAACGGCTATGGCTACACCTTC. V usage is TRBV28 and J usage is TRBJ1-2; 7 nucleotides match TRBD1. V lost 3 bases to trimming and J lost 4 bases; unmatched junction nucleotides: 8. The CDR3 runs to 15 residues. Germline CDR1 and CDR2: MDHEN and SYDVKM.

This clone came up a few times. This chain joins TRBV6-8 and TRBJ2-5, with 11 bases lining up with TRBD2. CDR1 MNHGY and CDR2 SAAAGT come from the germline V gene. This CDR3 has 15 residues. V was pared by 4 bases and J by 4 bases, with 5 bases of the junction left unmatched. CDR3 in amino acids: CASSWGTSGPETQYF. The CDR3 DNA reads as TGTGCCAGCAGTTGGGGGACTAGCGGCCCAGAGACCCAGTACTTC.

This clone is termed medium-sized. The J gene is TRBJ2-7, the V gene TRBV14; perhaps TRBD1 as D (5 bases). CDR1 SGHDN and CDR2 FVKESK come from the germline V gene. V was trimmed by 1 base and J by 3 bases, leaving 7 bases between them. The CDR3 is 13 residues long. The CDR3 protein is CASSQARDYEQYV. DNA for the CDR3: TGTGCCAGCAGCCAAGCCAGGGACTACGAGCAGTACGTC.

This clone was counted between two and nine times. This chain joins TRBV19 and TRBJ2-1; D gene unclear. Trimming removed 5 bases from V and 9 bases from J, with 17 bases in between. Germline V CDR1 and CDR2: LNHDA, SQIVND (reference sequence). The CDR3 has 14 amino acids. The CDR3 bases are TGTGCCAGTAGTTCAAACGGACCCCTCGGTGAGCAGTTCTTC. It codes for CASSSNGPLGEQFF.

This clone was observed a few times. The chain uses TRBV19 and TRBJ2-5; D not certain. The germline V gene encodes CDR1 LNHDA and CDR2 SQIVND (reference sequence). Trimming removed 5 bases from V and 4 bases from J, with 11 bases in between. The CDR3 length is 13 residues. CDR3 amino acids: CASSVGARETQYF. In DNA form, the CDR3 reads TGTGCCAGTAGTGTCGGAGCGAGAGAGACCCAGTACTTC.

The sample holds a few counts of this clone. The rearrangement uses TRBV9 and TRBJ2-2; no clear D. Trimming cost V 1 base and J 6 bases, with 4 bases left between them. This CDR3 has 12 amino acids. From germline, CDR1 is SGDLS and CDR2 YYNGEE. The CDR3 sequence is CASSVNSGELFF. For the CDR3, the DNA is TGTGCCAGCAGCGTAAATTCCGGGGAGCTGTTTTTT.

The chain couples TRBV14 to TRBJ1-5; 7 bases map to TRBD1. The germline V gene has CDR1 SGHDN and CDR2 FVKESK. Trimming at V came to 5 bases and at J to 7 bases, leaving 8 bases not matched to a gene. The CDR3 is 14 residues long. The CDR3 DNA sequence: TGTGCCAGCAGCTCAACAGGGGTAGGGCAGCCCCAGCATTTT. This gives the protein CASSSTGVGQPQHF.

This clone was recorded a few times. V gene TRBV11-3 combines with J gene TRBJ2-7; a weak D match, TRBD2 (7 bases). V was cut by 5 bases and J by 3 bases, with 17 bases left in between. The germline V gene has CDR1 SGHNT and CDR2 YENEEA. The CDR3 contains 15 residues. This chain's CDR3 is CASSPLGGQNYEQYF. DNA of the CDR3: TGTGCCAGCAGCCCGCTCGGGGGGCAGAACTACGAGCAGTACTTC.

This clone showed up just a few times. The V and J genes are TRBV11-3 and TRBJ2-3; 7 bases are a match to TRBD2. Trimming removed 6 bases from V and 6 bases from J; junction bases left unmatched: 9. CDR3 length: 14 residues. Germline assignment: CDR1 SGHNT and CDR2 YENEEA. The CDR3 protein is CASSLGGGADTQYF. In DNA form, the CDR3 reads TGTGCCAGCAGTCTTGGGGGGGGAGCGGATACGCAGTATTTT.

This rearrangement joins TRBV6-8 to TRBJ2-5, with D tentatively TRBD1 (6 bases). V was trimmed by 5 bases and J by 5 bases, leaving 12 bases between them. The V gene's germline CDR1 is MNHGY and CDR2 SAAAGT. CDR3 length: 13 residues. The CDR3 sequence: CASSAGVRETQYF. As DNA, the CDR3 is TGTGCCAGCAGTGCAGGGGTCCGGGAGACCCAGTACTTC.

V is TRBV27 and J is TRBJ1-5; a possible D gene is TRBD1 (6 bases). The length of the CDR3 is 14 residues. Trimming left V 0 bases short and J 5 bases short, with 8 bases between. CDR1 and CDR2 from the germline V gene are MNHEY and SMNVEV (reference sequence). The CDR3 sequence: CASSLSSGDQPQHF. The CDR3 DNA sequence: TGTGCCAGCAGTTTATCCTCAGGGGATCAGCCCCAGCATTTT.

This clone was found a few times. The V gene is TRBV4-1, the J gene TRBJ2-7, with D tentatively TRBD2 (5 bases). Germline CDR1 and CDR2: MGHRA and YSYEKL. CDR3 length equals 13 residues. V shed 5 bases and J shed 5 bases, with 13 bases lying between them. Here the CDR3 DNA reads TGCGCCAGCAGCAAATCTCTAGCTGACGAGCAGTACGTC. It yields the protein CASSKSLADEQYV.

The chain couples TRBV6-8 to TRBJ1-1; TRBD1 aligns across 10 bases. Germline assignment: CDR1 MNHGY and CDR2 SAAAGT. With V trimmed by 6 bases and J by 8 bases, 3 bases remained unmatched. The CDR3 length is 12 residues. CDR3 sequence (DNA): TGTGCCAGCAGAGGGACAGGGGAAGAAGCTTTCTTT. It is translated as CASRGTGEEAFF.